This T cell receptor (beta chain) was sequenced for a study of blood T cell repertoires in COVID-19. J lost 4 bases, V lost 3 bases, and 11 bases had no gene match. The CDR3 has 17 amino acids. Germline loops: CDR1 MDHEN, CDR2 SYDVKM. The data were produced by immunoSEQ multiplex PCR, yet TCRdb's version contains in-frame clones alone and is incomplete. The top ten hold about 9.6% of the sample, which has about 180,000 clones, more than 75% seen once. V gene TRBV28 combines with J gene TRBJ1-5, with 8 bases fitting TRBD1. The source of this sequence is a woman aged 30 to 39 who had recovered from COVID-19. Sequenced: PBMCs or T cells enriched from blood (not recorded which). The CDR3 nucleotides are TGTGCCAGCAGTTTGTTGGACAGGGCCTTGAGGAATCAGCCCCAGCATTTT. The encoded protein is CASSLLDRALRNQPQHF.